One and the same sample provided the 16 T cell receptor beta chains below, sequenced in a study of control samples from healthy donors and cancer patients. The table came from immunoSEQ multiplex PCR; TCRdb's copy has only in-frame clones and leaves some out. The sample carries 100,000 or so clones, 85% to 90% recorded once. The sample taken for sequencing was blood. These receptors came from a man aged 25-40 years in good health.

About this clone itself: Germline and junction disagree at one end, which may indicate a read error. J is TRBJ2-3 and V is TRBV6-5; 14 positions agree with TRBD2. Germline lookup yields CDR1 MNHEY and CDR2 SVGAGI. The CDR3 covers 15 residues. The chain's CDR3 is CASRTSGGAIDAQYF. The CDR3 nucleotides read TGTGCCAGCAGGACTAGCGGGGGGGCCATAGATGCGCAGTATTTT.

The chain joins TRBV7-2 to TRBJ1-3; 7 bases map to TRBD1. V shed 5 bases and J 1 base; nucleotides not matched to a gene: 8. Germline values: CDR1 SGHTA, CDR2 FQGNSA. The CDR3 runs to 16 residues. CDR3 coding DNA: TGTGCCAGCAGCCAGGGGGGCCCGGGGTCTGGAAACACCATATATTTT. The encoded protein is CASSQGGPGSGNTIYF.

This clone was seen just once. DNA of the CDR3: TGTGCCTGGAGTTGGGACATACCTATGGGGGGCTACACCTTC. It yields the protein CAWSWDIPMGGYTF. The gene calls are TRBV30 and TRBJ1-2, with D tentatively TRBD1 (6 bases). CDR1 and CDR2 from the germline V gene are GTSNPN and SVGIG (reference sequence). The CDR3 contains 14 residues. V lost 2 bases and J lost 8, with 18 bases in between.

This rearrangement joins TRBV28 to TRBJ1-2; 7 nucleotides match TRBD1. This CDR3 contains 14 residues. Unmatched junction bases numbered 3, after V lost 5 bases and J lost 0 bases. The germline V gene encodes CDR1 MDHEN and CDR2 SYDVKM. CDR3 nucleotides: TGTGCCAGCAGTACAGGGGCGGCTAACTATGGCTACACCTTC. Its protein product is CASSTGAANYGYTF.

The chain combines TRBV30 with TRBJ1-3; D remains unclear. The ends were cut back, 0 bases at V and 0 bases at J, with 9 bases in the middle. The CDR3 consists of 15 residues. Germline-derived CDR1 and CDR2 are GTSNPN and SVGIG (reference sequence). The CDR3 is CAWSVFGASGNTIYF. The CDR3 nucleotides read TGTGCCTGGAGTGTATTCGGTGCCTCTGGAAACACCATATATTTT.

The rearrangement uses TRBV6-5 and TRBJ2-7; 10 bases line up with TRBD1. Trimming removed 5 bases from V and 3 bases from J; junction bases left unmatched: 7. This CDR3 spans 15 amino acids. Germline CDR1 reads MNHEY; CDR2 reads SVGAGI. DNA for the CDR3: TGTGCCAGCAGTACAACCGGGACAGGGGTCTACGAGCAGTACTTC. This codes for CASSTTGTGVYEQYF.

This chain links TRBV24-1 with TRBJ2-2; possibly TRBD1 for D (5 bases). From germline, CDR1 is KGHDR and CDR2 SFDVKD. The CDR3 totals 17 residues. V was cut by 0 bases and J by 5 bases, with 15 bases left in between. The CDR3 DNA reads TGTGCCACCAGTGATTTGGGCCAGGGAAGAAATACCGGGGAGCTGTTTTTT. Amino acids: CATSDLGQGRNTGELFF.

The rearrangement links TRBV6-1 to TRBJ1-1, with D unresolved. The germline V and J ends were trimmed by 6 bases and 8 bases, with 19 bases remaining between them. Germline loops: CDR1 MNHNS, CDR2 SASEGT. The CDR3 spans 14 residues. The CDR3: CASSKSTKDSEAFF. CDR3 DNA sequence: TGTGCCAGCAGCAAATCCACTAAGGATTCCGAAGCTTTCTTT.

CDR3 in DNA: TGCGCCAGCAGCCAGCCCCCCAATCCCGTAGCTTTCTTT. Translation gives CASSQPPNPVAFF. The chain combines TRBV4-1 with TRBJ1-1; D not certain. Trimming removed 3 bases from V and 10 bases from J, with 15 bases in between. Germline V gene sequence: CDR1 MGHRA, CDR2 YSYEKL. The CDR3 consists of 13 residues.

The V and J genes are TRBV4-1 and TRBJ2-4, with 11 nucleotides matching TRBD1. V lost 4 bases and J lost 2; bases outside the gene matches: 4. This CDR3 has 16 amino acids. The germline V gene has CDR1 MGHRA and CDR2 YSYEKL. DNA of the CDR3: TGCGCCAGCAGCCCGGGGACAGGGGGAACCAAAAACATTCAGTACTTC. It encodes CASSPGTGGTKNIQYF.

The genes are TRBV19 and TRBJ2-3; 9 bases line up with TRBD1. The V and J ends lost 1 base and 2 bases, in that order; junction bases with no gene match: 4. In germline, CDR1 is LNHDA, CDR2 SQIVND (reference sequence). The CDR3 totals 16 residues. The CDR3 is CASSIGQGVNTDTQYF. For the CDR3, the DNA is TGTGCCAGTAGTATAGGACAGGGGGTTAACACAGATACGCAGTATTTT.

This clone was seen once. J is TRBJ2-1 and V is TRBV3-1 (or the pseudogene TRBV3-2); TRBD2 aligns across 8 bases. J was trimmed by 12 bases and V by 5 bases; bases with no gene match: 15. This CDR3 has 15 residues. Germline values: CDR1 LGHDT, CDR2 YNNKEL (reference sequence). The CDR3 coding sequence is TGTGCCAGCAGCTACTCCGGGACTAGGGTCGGGGTGCAGTTCTTC. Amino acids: CASSYSGTRVGVQFF.

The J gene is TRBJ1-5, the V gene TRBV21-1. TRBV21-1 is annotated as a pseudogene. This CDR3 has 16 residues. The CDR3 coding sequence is TGTGCCAGCAGCAAAGCACGGTTTTCAAGCAATCAGCCCCAGCATTTT. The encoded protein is CASSKARFSSNQPQHF.

CDR3 loop: CASSPASTGPETQYF. Here the CDR3 DNA reads TGTGCCAGCAGCCCCGCTTCGACAGGCCCAGAGACCCAGTACTTC. The V gene is TRBV11-2, the J gene TRBJ2-5; a possible D gene is TRBD1 (6 bases). Germline V gene sequence: CDR1 SGHAT, CDR2 FQNNGV. CDR3 length equals 15 residues. V dropped 5 bases and J dropped 4 bases, with 17 bases sitting between them.

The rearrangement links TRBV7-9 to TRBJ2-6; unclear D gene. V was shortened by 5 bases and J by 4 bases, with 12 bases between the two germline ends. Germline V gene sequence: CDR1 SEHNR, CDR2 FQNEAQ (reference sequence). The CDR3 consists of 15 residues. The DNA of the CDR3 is TGTGCCAGCAGCGCCGTTGAGTCCGGGGCCAACGTCCTGACTTTC. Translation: CASSAVESGANVLTF.

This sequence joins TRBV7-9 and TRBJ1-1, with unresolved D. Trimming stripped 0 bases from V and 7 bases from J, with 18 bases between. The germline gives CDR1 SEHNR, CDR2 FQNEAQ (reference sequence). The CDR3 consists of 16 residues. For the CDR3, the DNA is TGTGCCAGCAGCTTAGCCCCCTCTCAGGTCGGCTTTGAAGCTTTCTTT. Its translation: CASSLAPSQVGFEAFF. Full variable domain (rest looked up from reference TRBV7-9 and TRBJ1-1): DTGVSQNPRHKITKRGQNVTFRCDPISEHNRLYWYRQTLGQGPEFLTYFQNEAQLEKSRLLSDRFSAERPKGSFSTLEIQRTEQGDSAMYLCASSLAPSQVGFEAFFGQGTRLTVV.